The next 17 T cell receptor beta chains were all read from a single sample in a study of shared T cell receptors in the human thymus (dated by TCRdb to the early 2020s). The library was built by means of the immunoSEQ multiplex PCR assay. TCRdb's version of the immuneACCESS table is confined to in-frame rearrangements and falls short of the full clone set. An unresolved V gene accounts for under half of the shortfall where checked; the remainder is of unknown origin. This sample comprises hundreds of thousands of clones, around 93% of them detected only once. The top ten hold 0.015% to 0.02% of the sample. Sequenced sample: thymocytes. These receptors came from a human donor.

DNA for the CDR3: TGTGCCAGCAGTTACTATCCCCAAGGGGGCTATGGCTACACCTTC. It translates to CASSYYPQGGYGYTF. The V and J genes are TRBV6-5 and TRBJ1-2; TRBD1 is a possible D gene (6 bases). The germline CDR1 and CDR2 sequences are MNHEY and SVGAGI. This CDR3 contains 15 residues. The ends were cut back, 1 base at V and 4 bases at J, with 13 bases in the middle.

V gene TRBV10-1 combines with J gene TRBJ1-2; the match to TRBD1 covers 7 bases. The CDR3 sequence is 13 residues long. The V segment lost 5 bases and the J segment 8 bases; nucleotides outside the gene matches: 8. From germline, CDR1 is WNHNN and CDR2 SYGVQD (reference sequence). In DNA, the CDR3 is TGCGCCAGCAGTCCAGCTTGGGACAGAGGCTACACCTTC. It is translated as CASSPAWDRGYTF.

The chain recombines TRBV28 with TRBJ1-3; D ambiguous. Trimming pared 1 base from V and 0 bases from J, leaving 10 bases between. From germline, CDR1 is MDHEN and CDR2 SYDVKM. The CDR3 loop spans 16 amino acids. CDR3 loop: CASSLSPGSSGNTIYF. CDR3 sequence (DNA): TGTGCCAGCAGTTTATCCCCCGGGAGCTCTGGAAACACCATATATTTT.

V usage is TRBV7-6 and J usage is TRBJ2-1, with 14 positions matching TRBD2. CDR1 is SGHVS, CDR2 FNYEAQ, per germline. This CDR3 is built from 20 residues. J gave up 6 bases and V 4 bases, and 17 bases lay outside the gene matches. The CDR3 reads CASSSYLPPGTSGSGNEQFF. In nucleotides, the CDR3 is TGTGCCAGCAGCTCGTACCTTCCTCCAGGGACTAGCGGGAGCGGCAATGAGCAGTTCTTC.

V gene TRBV27 combines with J gene TRBJ1-6; D gene ambiguous. Trimming cost V 2 bases and J 1 base, with 18 bases left between them. The CDR3 length is 19 residues. The germline gives CDR1 MNHEY, CDR2 SMNVEV (reference sequence). CDR3 residues: CASSLPPPRRVSYNSPLHF. The CDR3 bases are TGTGCCAGCAGTTTACCTCCCCCCAGGAGGGTATCCTATAATTCACCCCTCCACTTT.

The chain uses TRBV6-1 and TRBJ2-1; tentative D call: TRBD1 (8 bases). CDR1 and CDR2 (germline): MNHNS, SASEGT. This CDR3 has 18 residues. Trimming took off 3 bases at V and 3 bases at J, with 21 bases between the two ends. For the CDR3, the DNA is TGTGCCAGCAGTGAGGGATTGGGGAGGGGACAGGTCTACAATGAGCAGTTCTTC. It codes for CASSEGLGRGQVYNEQFF.

This clone was seen just once. The chain recombines TRBV27 with TRBJ2-2; D is unclear. Trimming removed 2 bases from V and 6 bases from J, with 10 bases in between. The length of the CDR3 is 14 residues. The germline CDR1 and CDR2 sequences are MNHEY and SMNVEV (reference sequence). The CDR3 DNA is TGTGCCAGCAGTTTAGCGGAAGGGTCCGGGGAGCTGTTTTTT. Protein product: CASSLAEGSGELFF.

This rearrangement joins TRBV28 to TRBJ1-5, with 11 positions matching TRBD1. J gave up 9 bases and V 6 bases, and 7 bases lay outside the gene matches. Germline CDR1 is MDHEN and CDR2 is SYDVKM. The CDR3 length is 14 residues. CDR3 bases: TGTGCCAGCAGCCGGGGACAGGGGGTCGTGCCCCAGCATTTT. Its protein is CASSRGQGVVPQHF. Based on the CDR3 plus reference TRBV28 and TRBJ1-5, the full variable domain is DVKVTQSSRYLVKRTGEKVFLECVQDMDHENMFWYRQDPGLGLRLIYFSYDVKMKEKGDIPEGYSVSREKKERFSLILESASTNQTSMYLCASSRGQGVVPQHFGDGTRLSIL.

This rearrangement joins TRBV6-5 to TRBJ2-5; 9 bases line up with TRBD1. The J call is doubtful: the DNA matches TRBJ2-7 better. Per germline, CDR1 MNHEY and CDR2 SVGAGI. CDR3 length: 15 amino acids. For the CDR3, the DNA is TGTGCCAGCAGCAAGGACAGGGGAAAGGGGTACGAGCAGTACTTC. Translating gives CASSKDRGKGYEQYF.

V and J are TRBV6-5 and TRBJ2-7; D not resolved. V was shortened by 8 bases and J by 3 bases, with 14 bases between the two germline ends. The CDR3 loop spans 13 amino acids. Germline V gives CDR1 MNHEY, CDR2 SVGAGI. CDR3 nucleotide sequence: TGTGCCAGCTACCCTTCGGATTACTACGAGCAGTACTTC. Its protein product is CASYPSDYYEQYF.

The gene calls are TRBV10-2 and TRBJ2-1; weak D call: TRBD2 (7 bases). Germline loops: CDR1 WSHSY, CDR2 SAAADI. CDR3 length: 15 residues. The V end was cut by 10 bases, the J end by 5 bases, with 21 bases between. The CDR3 DNA reads as TGCGCCACTCATAAGGGGGGGGAGACTGACAATGAGCAGTTCTTC. Amino acid sequence: CATHKGGETDNEQFF.

With respect to this clone: At one end the junction does not follow the germline gene, possibly because of a read error. Other DNA variants within this sample encode the same CDR3. The chain carries TRBV28 and TRBJ1-2; no clear D. The V gene's germline CDR1 is MDHEN and CDR2 SYDVKM. The CDR3 has 14 residues. The CDR3 is CASSSGQGVRGYTF. CDR3 nucleotides: TGTGCAAGCAGTTCCGGGCAAGGCGTCAGAGGCTACACCTTC.

This clone came up once. The chain carries TRBV14 and TRBJ2-1, with 7 nucleotides matching TRBD2. CDR3 length: 15 amino acids. CDR1 SGHDN and CDR2 FVKESK come from the germline V gene. The trim removed 4 bases at V and 8 bases at J, leaving 11 bases unmatched. The CDR3, as DNA: TGTGCCAGCAGCCTTAGCGGGTCGTGGATCGATGAGCAGTTCTTC. It is translated as CASSLSGSWIDEQFF.

V is TRBV29-1 and J is TRBJ2-1; 7 bases are a match to TRBD1. V was clipped by 7 bases and J by 5 bases; unmatched bases: 11. The CDR3 is 14 residues long. The germline gives CDR1 SQVTM, CDR2 ANQGSEA. CDR3: CSALPRDSNNEQFF. The CDR3 coding sequence is TGCAGCGCTCTACCAAGGGACAGCAACAATGAGCAGTTCTTC.

The chain employs TRBV4-2 and TRBJ1-3; D is unclear. Trimming removed 0 bases at V and 0 bases at J, with 15 bases between. Per germline, CDR1 LGHNA and CDR2 YNFKEQ. CDR3 length: 18 residues. CDR3 amino acids: CASSQEEWREPSGNTIYF. CDR3 nucleotides: TGTGCCAGCAGCCAAGAGGAGTGGAGAGAACCCTCTGGAAACACCATATATTTT.

DNA of the CDR3: TGTGCCAGCAGTTTTAATAGCCCCCTGGAGCAGTACTTC. Translating it yields CASSFNSPLEQYF. The chain links TRBV27 to TRBJ2-7; D gene ambiguous. Trimming shortened V by 3 bases and J by 7 bases, and 13 bases separated the two germline ends. CDR3 length equals 13 residues. CDR1 and CDR2 (germline): MNHEY, SMNVEV (reference sequence).

This clone appeared a single time. The chain couples TRBV29-1 to TRBJ2-1, with 11 positions matching TRBD2. The CDR3 is 13 amino acids. The germline gives CDR1 SQVTM, CDR2 ANQGSEA. The ends lost 6 bases at V and 5 bases at J; junction bases unmatched: 3. The CDR3 region is CSVGLAEHNEQFF. The CDR3 bases are TGCAGCGTGGGACTAGCGGAACACAATGAGCAGTTCTTC.